The 20 T cell receptor beta chains below all came from one sample that was sequenced in a study of blood T cells in healthy people across ages. Next came a second PCR, run for about 6 to 12 cycles, which used a sample-barcoded 5' primer along with a J-beta primer mix. TCRdb processed the 5' RACE reads anew with MiXCR; each CDR3 protein has one entry. The sample lists roughly 800,000 distinct CDR3 sequences; roughly 64% were seen once. Specimen: blood. The origin of the receptors is a man between 25 and 39 years old in good health.

V usage is TRBV15 and J usage is TRBJ2-5, with D uncertain. Germline V gene lookup returns CDR1 LNHNV and CDR2 YYDKDF (reference sequence). This CDR3 is built from 14 residues. V was trimmed by 5 bases and J by 0 bases, leaving 10 bases between them. The CDR3 protein is CATSGIGYQETQYF. The CDR3 DNA reads as TGTGCCACCAGCGGAATCGGATACCAAGAGACCCAGTACTTC.

The rearrangement uses TRBV20-1 and TRBJ2-1; TRBD2 agrees at 13 bases. With 0 bases clipped from V and 8 bases from J, the junction kept 4 bases outside the gene matches. The CDR3 contains 15 residues. The germline V gene has CDR1 DFQATT and CDR2 SNEGSKA (reference sequence). CDR3 amino acids: CSAREITSGGDEQFF. The DNA of the CDR3 is TGCAGTGCTAGAGAGATCACTAGCGGGGGGGATGAGCAGTTCTTC.

J is TRBJ2-1 and V is TRBV2; TRBD2 matches 15 bases. The ends lost 6 bases at V and 4 bases at J; junction bases unmatched: 4. CDR1 and CDR2 from the germline V gene are SNHLY and FYNNEI. This CDR3 contains 16 residues. In nucleotides, the CDR3 is TGTGCCAGCAGCGGGACTAGCGGGGGGCCTTACAATGAGCAGTTCTTC. Amino acids: CASSGTSGGPYNEQFF.

The CDR3 coding sequence is TGCGCCAGCAGCCAAGTCATGAACGCAGGTACCTACGAGCAGTACTTC. It specifies CASSQVMNAGTYEQYF. The chain links TRBV4-3 to TRBJ2-7; no clear D. The V and J ends lost 1 base and 2 bases respectively, with 15 bases between them. The CDR3 covers 16 residues. Germline CDR1 reads LGHNA; CDR2 reads YSLEER.

The chain is built from TRBV5-1 and TRBJ2-1; 12 nucleotides match TRBD1. Germline trimming cut 6 bases from V and 8 bases from J; bases unmatched to any gene: 12. The germline V gene encodes CDR1 SGHRS and CDR2 YFSETQ. The CDR3 contains 16 residues. CDR3 sequence: CASTYTGTGGLDEQFF. CDR3 bases: TGCGCCAGCACTTATACCGGGACAGGGGGCCTCGATGAGCAGTTCTTC.

As regards this clonotype: Germline is not matched at one junction end, which may reflect a read error. J is TRBJ2-1 and V is TRBV11-2; D may correspond to TRBD1 or TRBD2 (5 bases each). Germline assignment: CDR1 SGHAT and CDR2 FQNNGV. The CDR3 has 16 residues. CDR3 region: CASSSRGANSYDEQFF. The CDR3 DNA sequence: TGTGCCAGCAGCTCCCGGGGCGCTAATAGCTACGATGAGCAGTTCTTC. The full variable domain, completed using reference TRBV11-2 and TRBJ2-1, is EAGVAQSPRYKIIEKRQSVAFWCNPISGHATLYWYQQILGQGPKLLIQFQNNGVVDDSQLPKDRFSAERLKGVDSTLKIQPAKLEDSAVYLCASSSRGANSYDEQFFGPGTRLTVL.

The chain has TRBV20-1 and TRBJ2-4; 16 nucleotides agree with TRBD2. This CDR3 is built from 16 residues. V lost 6 bases and J lost 5; bases outside the gene matches: 7. Germline V lookup: CDR1 DFQATT, CDR2 SNEGSKA (reference sequence). CDR3 sequence reads: CSAYGTSGGAENIQYF. DNA of the CDR3: TGCAGTGCCTACGGGACTAGCGGGGGGGCAGAAAACATTCAGTACTTC.

The rearrangement uses TRBV27 and TRBJ2-5, with D unresolved. The CDR3 sequence is 12 residues long. The V end lost 3 bases, the J end lost 4 bases, and 6 bases lay between the germline ends. Germline V CDR1 and CDR2: MNHEY, SMNVEV (reference sequence). The CDR3, as DNA: TGTGCCAGCAGTTTCGTGAGAGAGACCCAGTACTTC. Its translation is CASSFVRETQYF.

This clonotype was seen a handful of times. This rearrangement joins TRBV27 to TRBJ1-6; D is uncertain. The CDR3 is 16 amino acids. Germline values: CDR1 MNHEY, CDR2 SMNVEV (reference sequence). The V end lost 5 bases, the J end lost 0 bases, and 11 bases lay between the germline ends. The CDR3 region is CASSAKGSSYNSPLHF. The DNA of the CDR3 is TGTGCCAGCAGTGCTAAAGGGAGCTCCTATAATTCACCCCTCCACTTT.

The chain joins TRBV6-6 to TRBJ2-5, with D tentatively TRBD1 or TRBD2 (6 bases each). Germline V gene sequence: CDR1 MNHNY, CDR2 SVGAGI (reference sequence). The CDR3 runs to 15 residues. Trimming cost V 8 bases and J 3 bases, with 19 bases left between them. CDR3 in amino acids: CASDGGLAKKETQYF. CDR3 coding DNA: TGTGCCAGCGATGGGGGGCTAGCGAAGAAAGAGACCCAGTACTTC.

The V gene is TRBV3-1, the J gene TRBJ2-3; D is uncertain. This CDR3 contains 13 residues. Trimming took 0 bases from V and 6 from J, leaving 7 bases between them. Per the germline V gene, CDR1 is LGHDT and CDR2 is YNNKEL (reference sequence). The CDR3: CASSQDSQDTQYF. The CDR3 DNA follows: TGTGCCAGCAGCCAAGATAGCCAGGATACGCAGTATTTT.

The chain joins TRBV6-1 to TRBJ2-3; 8 positions match TRBD2. The germline V gene encodes CDR1 MNHNS and CDR2 SASEGT. V was pared by 3 bases and J by 4 bases, with 9 bases of the junction left unmatched. This CDR3 has 16 residues. The CDR3 loop is CASSDPGAGAPDTQYF. The CDR3 bases are TGTGCCAGCAGTGACCCGGGAGCGGGAGCACCAGATACGCAGTATTTT.

CDR3 DNA sequence: TGCGCCAGCAGCTTGAGTGACGACCCCCAGTACTTC. This codes for CASSLSDDPQYF. This rearrangement joins TRBV5-1 to TRBJ2-7; D is unresolved. V was shortened by 1 base and J by 10 bases, with 12 bases between the two germline ends. This CDR3 is built from 12 residues. Germline CDR1 reads SGHRS; CDR2 reads YFSETQ. The variable domain in full, with the rest retrieved from reference TRBV5-1 and TRBJ2-7, is KAGVTQTPRYLIKTRGQQVTLSCSPISGHRSVSWYQQTPGQGLQFLFEYFSETQRNKGNFPGRFSGRQFSNSRSEMNVSTLELGDSALYLCASSLSDDPQYFGPGTRLTVT.

CDR3 DNA: TGTGCCGTTAGAGCGGAACAGACGAGACTTAACTATGGCTACACCTTC. Translation: CAVRAEQTRLNYGYTF. The chain uses TRBV6-4 and TRBJ1-2; D unclear. Trimming shortened V by 11 bases and J by 1 base, and 23 bases separated the two germline ends. This CDR3 has 16 amino acids. Germline values: CDR1 MRHNA, CDR2 SNTAGT.

In this sample, this clonotype turned up a few times. The genes are TRBV27 and TRBJ2-7; the match to TRBD2 covers 9 bases. The CDR3 consists of 16 residues. The V segment lost 5 bases and the J segment 3 bases; nucleotides outside the gene matches: 11. CDR1 is MNHEY and CDR2 is SMNVEV in the germline V gene (reference sequence). CDR3 in DNA: TGTGCCAGCAGTCTTGCCTCTAGCGGGACGGGCTACGAGCAGTACTTC. Protein: CASSLASSGTGYEQYF.

The J gene is TRBJ1-4, the V gene TRBV20-1; TRBD1 agrees at 9 bases. J gave up 6 bases and V 6 bases, and 8 bases lay outside the gene matches. The CDR3 has 14 amino acids. The germline CDR1 and CDR2 sequences are DFQATT and SNEGSKA (reference sequence). This chain's CDR3 is CSATPGTGHEKLFF. CDR3 coding DNA: TGCAGTGCCACACCCGGGACAGGGCATGAAAAACTGTTTTTT.

The chain is built from TRBV7-2 and TRBJ2-5, with a possible D match to TRBD2 (6 bases). The DNA matches TRBJ2-7 better at its end, which makes the J call doubtful. CDR3 length: 14 residues. Germline CDR1 and CDR2: SGHTA and FQGNSA. CDR3 loop: CASSLYLALSEQYF. The CDR3 nucleotides are TGTGCCAGCAGCTTATACCTAGCGCTCTCCGAGCAGTACTTC.

The chain couples TRBV28 to TRBJ1-2, with D unclear. Germline CDR1 is MDHEN and CDR2 is SYDVKM. CDR3 length equals 13 residues. V was pared by 9 bases and J by 3 bases, with 14 bases between. As DNA, the CDR3 is TGTGCCAGTCGGTGGGGAAATGACTATGGCTACACCTTC. Residues: CASRWGNDYGYTF.

The chain joins TRBV11-2 to TRBJ2-1, with 8 bases fitting TRBD1. Trimming at V came to 5 bases and at J to 5 bases, leaving 11 bases not matched to a gene. In germline, CDR1 is SGHAT, CDR2 FQNNGV. This CDR3 contains 16 residues. CDR3 sequence: CASSPRTGRFDNEQFF. The CDR3 nucleotides read TGTGCCAGCAGCCCCCGGACAGGGCGGTTTGACAATGAGCAGTTCTTC.

This clonotype was detected a few times. The CDR3 coding sequence is TGTGCCAGCAGTTTTGACTACAGGCAGGGGACGGGAGAGCAGTACTTC. This translates into CASSFDYRQGTGEQYF. The chain employs TRBV12-3 or TRBV12-4 and TRBJ2-7; a possible D gene is TRBD1 (6 bases). This CDR3 has 16 amino acids. V was cut by 3 bases and J by 7 bases, with 22 bases left in between.